Following are 15 T cell receptor beta chains from one sample sequenced in a study of Ad26.COV2.S vaccination and SARS-CoV-2 variants. Measured with immunoSEQ multiplex PCR; TCRdb has only the in-frame clones, and not every one. The profile shows under 400,000 clones, roughly 87% of them singletons. Treatment reported: over 15 received Ad26.COV2.S at low or high dose, single or two shots; several received placebo; per-sample allocation not given. The study sampled participants on day 63 after the first vaccine or placebo injection. The source material was peripheral blood, sampled in a trial of Ad26.COV2.S vaccine versus placebo. Every receptor here comes from a person aged 18 to 65 who received the Ad26.COV2.S COVID-19 vaccine or a placebo.

The chain couples TRBV3-1 (or the pseudogene TRBV3-2) to TRBJ1-3; D is undetermined. From germline, CDR1 is LGHDT and CDR2 YNNKEL (reference sequence). This CDR3 contains 14 residues. Trimming left V 4 bases short and J 4 bases short, with 11 bases between. The CDR3, as DNA: TGTGCCAGCAGCCCGGACCTTTTCGGAAACACCATATATTTT. This sequence encodes CASSPDLFGNTIYF.

The rearrangement uses TRBV9 and TRBJ1-1; 7 bases line up with TRBD1. CDR3 size: 14 residues. Per germline, CDR1 SGDLS and CDR2 YYNGEE. Trimming removed 3 bases from V and 1 base from J; junction bases left unmatched: 3. The CDR3 is CASSEGQRNTEAFF. CDR3 nucleotide sequence: TGTGCCAGCAGCGAGGGACAGCGGAACACTGAAGCTTTCTTT.

This rearrangement joins TRBV6-1 to TRBJ2-5, with a tentative D call TRBD1 (6 bases). Trimming pared 2 bases from V and 3 bases from J, leaving 16 bases between. This CDR3 comprises 16 residues. The V gene's germline CDR1 is MNHNS and CDR2 SASEGT. CDR3 bases: TGTGCCAGCAGTGAACCCTATAGACAGGTTGAAGAGACCCAGTACTTC. It encodes CASSEPYRQVEETQYF.

The chain has TRBV5-4 and TRBJ2-7; the match to TRBD2 covers 9 bases. Germline V lookup: CDR1 SGHNT, CDR2 YYREEE (reference sequence). With V trimmed by 2 bases and J by 0 bases, 9 bases remained unmatched. The CDR3 loop spans 17 amino acids. The CDR3 DNA reads TGTGCCAGCAGCTTCCCCTCTAGCGGGGAGGGCTCCTACGAGCAGTACTTC. It yields the protein CASSFPSSGEGSYEQYF.

This chain joins TRBV4-2 and TRBJ1-5; D is unresolved. The CDR3 is 14 amino acids. V shed 4 bases and J shed 5 bases, with 12 bases lying between them. Germline CDR1 reads LGHNA; CDR2 reads YNFKEQ. Here the CDR3 reads CASSPTHPYQPQHF. CDR3 sequence (DNA): TGTGCCAGCAGCCCAACACATCCATATCAGCCCCAGCATTTT.

The chain joins TRBV19 to TRBJ1-1; 7 nucleotides match TRBD1. With V trimmed by 6 bases and J by 8 bases, 15 bases remained unmatched. CDR1 is LNHDA, CDR2 SQIVND, per germline (reference sequence). This CDR3 is 15 amino acids long. The CDR3 sequence is CASRPPPGGSAEAFF. The CDR3 coding sequence is TGTGCCAGTAGACCACCCCCAGGGGGGTCGGCAGAAGCTTTCTTT.

The chain uses TRBV6-2 or TRBV6-3 and TRBJ2-1; a possible D gene is TRBD1 (5 bases). V was shortened by 6 bases and J by 4 bases, with 13 bases between the two germline ends. The CDR3 contains 14 residues. From germline, CDR1 is MNHEY and CDR2 SVGEGT. The CDR3 loop reads CASSPWAGYNEQFF. The CDR3 nucleotides are TGTGCCAGCAGCCCCTGGGCAGGGTACAATGAGCAGTTCTTC.

The chain couples TRBV7-2 to TRBJ2-3, with unresolved D. CDR1 and CDR2 from the germline V gene are SGHTA and FQGNSA. V was trimmed by 0 bases and J by 0 bases, leaving 22 bases between them. The CDR3 is 20 amino acids. CDR3 in DNA: TGTGCCAGCAGCTTAGCCCCCCCCTCGGTAGGGAACTATAGCACAGATACGCAGTATTTT. Residues: CASSLAPPSVGNYSTDTQYF.

This clone was observed a few times. The chain combines TRBV4-1 with TRBJ2-7; D gene unclear. This CDR3 is 13 amino acids long. Trimming pared 0 bases from V and 7 bases from J, leaving 10 bases between. Germline CDR1 and CDR2: MGHRA and YSYEKL. The CDR3 protein is CASSQDLGQEQYF. The CDR3 coding sequence is TGCGCCAGCAGCCAAGACTTGGGCCAAGAGCAGTACTTC.

The V call is TRBV27, the J call TRBJ2-5; TRBD1 is a possible D gene (6 bases). Germline CDR1 and CDR2: MNHEY and SMNVEV (reference sequence). With 6 bases removed from V and 2 bases from J, the gap between germline ends came to 19 bases. This CDR3 is built from 16 residues. The CDR3 here is CASRQGRLGRQETQYF. The DNA of the CDR3 is TGTGCCAGCAGACAGGGAAGATTGGGGCGTCAAGAGACCCAGTACTTC.

The chain links TRBV5-1 to TRBJ1-5, with 7 bases identical to TRBD1. There are 14 residues in the CDR3. Germline V gene lookup returns CDR1 SGHRS and CDR2 YFSETQ. V shed 1 base and J 7 bases; nucleotides not matched to a gene: 5. The CDR3, as DNA: TGCGCCAGCAGCTTGTCGCCAGGGGGGCAGCCCCAGCATTTT. It codes for CASSLSPGGQPQHF.

The chain recombines TRBV7-9 with TRBJ2-1; 7 positions agree with TRBD1. After removal of 8 bases from V and 2 bases from J, the junction contained 3 bases not matched to a gene. The CDR3 loop spans 13 amino acids. Germline V gene sequence: CDR1 SEHNR, CDR2 FQNEAQ (reference sequence). The CDR3 sequence is CASHGTAYNEQFF. DNA for the CDR3: TGTGCCAGCCACGGGACAGCCTACAATGAGCAGTTCTTC.

There are a few counts of this clone. The genes are TRBV5-4 and TRBJ1-1, with D possibly TRBD1 on 5 matching bases. Trimming took off 2 bases at V and 6 bases at J, with 11 bases between the two ends. Germline CDR1 reads SGHNT; CDR2 reads YYREEE (reference sequence). This CDR3 is 13 amino acids long. This chain's CDR3 is CASSLWGKAEAFF. DNA for the CDR3: TGTGCCAGCAGCTTATGGGGGAAGGCTGAAGCTTTCTTT.

CDR3 bases: TGTGCCAGCGAGGGCTTCTCTGGAAACACCATATATTTT. Amino acid sequence: CASEGFSGNTIYF. The V call is TRBV3-1 (or the pseudogene TRBV3-2), the J call TRBJ1-3; D gene unclear. Germline CDR1 and CDR2: LGHDT and YNNKEL (reference sequence). Trimming pared 8 bases from V and 0 bases from J, leaving 8 bases between. There are 13 residues in the CDR3.

This rearrangement joins TRBV6-1 to TRBJ2-7; possibly TRBD1 or TRBD2 for D (6 bases each). Trimming pared 1 base from V and 7 bases from J, leaving 17 bases between. CDR1 is MNHNS, CDR2 SASEGT, per germline. The CDR3 spans 15 residues. The CDR3 region has the DNA TGTGCCAGCAGTGAAGAGAACCGGGGGCTTTGGGAGCAGTACTTC. Its protein product is CASSEENRGLWEQYF.